The T cell receptor (beta chain) under discussion was sequenced for a study of blood T cell repertoires in COVID-19. Study-level information: T cells, B-cell-depleted T cells, or PBMCs supplied cDNA or gDNA.

In the original analysis: Estimation of nucleated cell counts was performed using reference gene primer amplification. The table came from immunoSEQ multiplex PCR; TCRdb's copy has only in-frame clones and leaves some out. The V and J calls and clone size come from that table; D and trimming were worked out from the DNA. The sample contains about 120,000 clones, around 90% of which appear only once. The CDR3 contains 16 residues. Trimming removed 7 bases from V and 0 bases from J; junction bases left unmatched: 7. Germline CDR1 is SQVTM and CDR2 is ANQGSEA. Input material: peripheral blood. This clonotype was sampled from a woman between 50 and 59 years old with active or convalescent COVID-19. This rearrangement joins TRBV29-1 to TRBJ2-6; 9 positions match TRBD2. The CDR3 loop reads CSAFLAGSSGANVLTF. Here the CDR3 DNA reads TGCAGCGCGTTCCTAGCGGGGTCCTCTGGGGCCAACGTCCTGACTTTC.